This paragraph covers one T cell receptor beta chain sequence. Authors' methods: Estimated nucleated cell counts came from reference gene primer amplification. The method was immunoSEQ multiplex PCR; TCRdb's version includes in-frame clones alone and lacks a portion of them. V and J calls plus clone size are reproduced from that table; the DNA served to infer D and trimming. Seen here are some 110,000 clones, about four fifths observed once, and the top ten hold about 16%. The CDR3 runs 16 residues. Per the germline V gene, CDR1 is SEHNR and CDR2 is FQNEAQ (reference sequence). Trimming removed 6 bases from V and 0 bases from J, with 15 bases in between. The data stem from a study of blood T cell repertoires in COVID-19. Background on the study: Sites across the United States, Italy and Spain contributed samples from acute and convalescent COVID-19.

The chain has TRBV7-9 and TRBJ1-5; no clear D gene. The source of this sequence is a woman over 75 with acute or convalescent COVID-19. The sample consisted of peripheral blood. The CDR3 DNA reads as TGTGCCAGCAGTATAGGGAGGGTCGATAGCAATCAGCCCCAGCATTTT. Amino acids: CASSIGRVDSNQPQHF.